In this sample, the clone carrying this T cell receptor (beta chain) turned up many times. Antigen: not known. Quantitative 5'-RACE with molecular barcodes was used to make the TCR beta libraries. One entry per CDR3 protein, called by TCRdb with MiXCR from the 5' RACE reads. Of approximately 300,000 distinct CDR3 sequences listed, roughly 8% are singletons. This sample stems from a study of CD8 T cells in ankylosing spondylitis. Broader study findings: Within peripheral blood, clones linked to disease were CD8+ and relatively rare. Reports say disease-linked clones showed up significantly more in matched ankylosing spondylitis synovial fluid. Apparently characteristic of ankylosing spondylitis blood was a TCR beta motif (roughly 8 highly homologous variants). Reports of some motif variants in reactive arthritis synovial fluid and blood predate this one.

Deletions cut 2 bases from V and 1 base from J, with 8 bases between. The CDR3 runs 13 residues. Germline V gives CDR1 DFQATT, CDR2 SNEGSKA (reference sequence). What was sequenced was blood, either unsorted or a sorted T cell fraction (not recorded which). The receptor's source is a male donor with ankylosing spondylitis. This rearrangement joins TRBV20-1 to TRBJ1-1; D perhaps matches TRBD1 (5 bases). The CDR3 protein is CSARPGTNTEAFF. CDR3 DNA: TGCAGTGCTAGACCAGGGACGAACACTGAAGCTTTCTTT.